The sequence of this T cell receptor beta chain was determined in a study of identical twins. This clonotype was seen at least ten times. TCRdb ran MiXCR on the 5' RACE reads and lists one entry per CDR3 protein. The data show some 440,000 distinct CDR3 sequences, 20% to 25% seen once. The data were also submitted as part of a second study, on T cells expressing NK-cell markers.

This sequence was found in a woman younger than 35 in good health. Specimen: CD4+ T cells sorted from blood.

For the CDR3, the DNA is TGTGCCAGCAGCTTCCGGGATTACTACAATGAGCAGTTCTTC. It translates to CASSFRDYYNEQFF. The chain couples TRBV5-6 to TRBJ2-1; tentatively, D is TRBD2 (5 bases). CDR1 is SGHDT, CDR2 YYEEEE, per germline. Trimming cost V 2 bases and J 3 bases, with 9 bases left between them. The CDR3 consists of 14 residues.